This is a list of T cell receptor beta chains from one sample in a study of cytomegalovirus exposure and HLA in healthy donors. Generated by immunoSEQ multiplex PCR, the TCRdb table keeps only in-frame clones and is missing some. The sample holds about 140,000 clones, around 80% seen once. Sequenced input: PBMCs. Receptors were obtained from a woman aged 60-75 years in good health and CMV-seropositive. Each CDR3 is given with its conserved first and last residue. The D gene is left open where the match is weak. A clone size is listed for some rows: how often the clone was seen (once, few, many), or a class if it is expanded.

NA TRBJ2-7 NA TRBV10-2 TGCGCCAGCAGTGAGTCGAGGGACGAGCAGTACTTC CASSESRDEQYF
NA TRBJ2-2 few TRBV27 TGTGCCAGCAGTTCCCCACAGGGTCACACCGGGGAGCTGTTTTTT CASSSPQGHTGELFF
NA TRBJ1-2 NA TRBV27 TGTGCCAGCAGTTTATCGATCGCCCTCTCGGGGGGCTACACCTTC CASSLSIALSGGYTF
NA TRBJ2-1 NA TRBV7-2 TGTGCCAGCAGATACAGGGCGGAGGACTCCTACAATGAGCAGTTCTTC CASRYRAEDSYNEQFF
TRBD2 TRBJ2-1 NA TRBV5-4 TGTGCCAGCAGCTCCGAGCGCCTAGCGGATGGATGGGAGCAGTTCTTC CASSSERLADGWEQFF
NA TRBJ1-1 NA TRBV7-2 TGTGCCAGCAGCATCCTCTCTTCTGCTGAAGCTTTCTTT CASSILSSAEAFF
TRBD2 TRBJ2-7 NA TRBV7-9 TGTGCCAGCAGCTTATCCGGAGGGAGCGGGAATGGGTACGAGCAGTACTTC CASSLSGGSGNGYEQYF
TRBD2 TRBJ2-7 once TRBV18 TGTGCCAGCTCTAGCGGGAGTGACGACGAGCAGTACTTC CASSSGSDDEQYF
NA TRBJ1-3 NA TRBV6-5 TGTGCCAGCAGCCTCGGGGGAAGCTCTGGAAACACCATATATTTT CASSLGGSSGNTIYF
NA TRBJ1-2 NA TRBV2 TGTGCCAGCAGTGAAGAGGTAGGGAGGACATATGGCTACACCTTC CASSEEVGRTYGYTF
TRBD2 TRBJ2-7 NA TRBV7-2 TGTGCCAGCAGCCCGGGAAGCGGGAATTACGAGCAGTACTTC CASSPGSGNYEQYF
TRBD2 TRBJ2-3 NA TRBV28 TGTGCCAGCAGTATCTCCCCCCTAGCGGGGAACACAGATACGCAGTATTTT CASSISPLAGNTDTQYF
NA TRBJ1-1 NA TRBV2 TGTGCCAGCAGGTGGACAGCCAACACTGAAGCTTTCTTT CASRWTANTEAFF
NA TRBJ1-2 NA TRBV4-2 TGTGCCAGCAGCCAAGATAGGTGGGTCAGGGAGGATGGCTACACCTTC CASSQDRWVREDGYTF
NA TRBJ2-7 NA TRBV7-2 TGTGCCAGCAGCGTCGGGACACTCTACGAGCAGTACTTC CASSVGTLYEQYF
TRBD2 TRBJ2-5 NA TRBV11-1 TGTGCCAGCACCCCATTGGGGGGGGAGACCCAGTACTTC CASTPLGGETQYF
NA TRBJ2-3 few TRBV7-3 TGTGCCAGCAGCTTAAGCGGCGGGTTGGCAGATACGCAGTATTTT CASSLSGGLADTQYF
TRBD2 TRBJ2-3 NA TRBV5-1 TGCGCCAGTACTAGCGGGAGTGCAGATACGCAGTATTTT CASTSGSADTQYF
TRBD2 TRBJ2-7 few TRBV4-1 TGCGCCAGCAGCTCCCTCACTAGCGGGAAGGGGGAGCAGTACTTC CASSSLTSGKGEQYF
TRBD2 TRBJ2-7 NA TRBV5-1 TGCGCCAGCAGCTTGGGACTAGCGCTGACCTACGAGCAGTACTTC CASSLGLALTYEQYF
TRBD1 TRBJ2-3 NA TRBV15 TGTGCCACCAGCAGGACAGGGGCAGATACGCAGTATTTT CATSRTGADTQYF
NA TRBJ2-5 NA TRBV10-3 TGTGCCATCAGTGAGCGAGGGGAGACCCAGTACTTC CAISERGETQYF
NA TRBJ2-3 few TRBV5-1 TGCGCCAGCAGCTCGACTAGAGATACGCAGTATTTT CASSSTRDTQYF